This TCR beta chain was recovered during a study of lymphopenia after photon versus proton radiotherapy. With 3 bases removed from V and 2 bases from J, the gap between germline ends came to 15 bases. CDR1 MGHRA and CDR2 YSYEKL come from the germline V gene. The CDR3 contains 16 residues. The table came from immunoSEQ multiplex PCR; TCRdb's copy has only in-frame clones and leaves some out. Among roughly 26,000 clones listed, around four fifths were seen once. The clonotype comes from a man in his forties with gastric cancer. The sequencing used peripheral blood, collected from a patient treated with photon-based radiotherapy. The J gene is TRBJ2-3, the V gene TRBV4-1, with no clear D. The CDR3 here is CASSQVDMGFTDTQYF. CDR3 sequence (DNA): TGCGCCAGCAGCCAGGTCGATATGGGATTCACAGATACGCAGTATTTT.